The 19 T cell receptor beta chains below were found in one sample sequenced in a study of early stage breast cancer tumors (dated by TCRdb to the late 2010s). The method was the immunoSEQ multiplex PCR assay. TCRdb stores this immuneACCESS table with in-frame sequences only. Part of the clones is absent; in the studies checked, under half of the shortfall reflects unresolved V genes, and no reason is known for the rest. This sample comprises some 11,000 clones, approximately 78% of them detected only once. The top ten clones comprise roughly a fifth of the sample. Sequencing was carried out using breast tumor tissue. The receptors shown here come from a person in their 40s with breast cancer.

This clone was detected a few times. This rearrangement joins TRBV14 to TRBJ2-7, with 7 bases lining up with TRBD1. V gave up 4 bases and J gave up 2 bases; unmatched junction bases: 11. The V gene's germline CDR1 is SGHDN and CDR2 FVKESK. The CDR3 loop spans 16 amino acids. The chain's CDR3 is CASSRIQGSLTYEQYF. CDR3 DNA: TGTGCCAGCAGCCGAATACAGGGGTCGTTAACCTACGAGCAGTACTTC.

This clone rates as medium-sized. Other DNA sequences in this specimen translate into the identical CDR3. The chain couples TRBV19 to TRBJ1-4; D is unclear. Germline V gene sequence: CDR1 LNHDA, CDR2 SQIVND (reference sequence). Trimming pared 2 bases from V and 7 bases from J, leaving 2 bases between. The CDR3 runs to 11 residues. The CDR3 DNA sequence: TGTGCCAGTAGTATAAGTGAAAAACTGTTTTTT. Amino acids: CASSISEKLFF.

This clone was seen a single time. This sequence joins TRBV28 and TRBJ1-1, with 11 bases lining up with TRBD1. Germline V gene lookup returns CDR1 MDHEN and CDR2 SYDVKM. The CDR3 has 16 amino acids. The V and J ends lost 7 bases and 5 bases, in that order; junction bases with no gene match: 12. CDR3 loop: CASITPIGQGATEAFF. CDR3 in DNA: TGTGCCAGCATCACTCCGATCGGACAGGGGGCGACTGAAGCTTTCTTT.

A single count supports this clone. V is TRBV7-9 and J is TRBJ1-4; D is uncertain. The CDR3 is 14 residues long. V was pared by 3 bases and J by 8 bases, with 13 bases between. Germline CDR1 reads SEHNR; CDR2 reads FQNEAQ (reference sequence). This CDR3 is CASSFDGSGEKLFF. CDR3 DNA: TGTGCCAGCAGCTTTGACGGGTCGGGAGAAAAACTGTTTTTT.

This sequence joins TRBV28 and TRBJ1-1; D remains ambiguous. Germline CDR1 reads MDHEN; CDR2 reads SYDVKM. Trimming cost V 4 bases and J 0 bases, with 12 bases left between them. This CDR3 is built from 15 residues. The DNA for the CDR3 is TGTGCCAGCAGTTCATTGGGAGGGATGAACACTGAAGCTTTCTTT. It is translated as CASSSLGGMNTEAFF.

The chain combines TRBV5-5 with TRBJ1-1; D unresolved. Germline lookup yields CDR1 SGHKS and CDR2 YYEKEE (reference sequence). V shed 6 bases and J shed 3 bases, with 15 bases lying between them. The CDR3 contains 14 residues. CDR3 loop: CASTLGGVHTEAFF. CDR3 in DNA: TGTGCCAGCACCCTTGGTGGGGTCCACACTGAAGCTTTCTTT. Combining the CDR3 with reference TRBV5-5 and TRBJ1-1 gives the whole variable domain DAGVTQSPTHLIKTRGQQVTLRCSPISGHKSVSWYQQVLGQGPQFIFQYYEKEERGRGNFPDRFSARQFPNYSSELNVNALLLGDSALYLCASTLGGVHTEAFFGQGTRLTVV.

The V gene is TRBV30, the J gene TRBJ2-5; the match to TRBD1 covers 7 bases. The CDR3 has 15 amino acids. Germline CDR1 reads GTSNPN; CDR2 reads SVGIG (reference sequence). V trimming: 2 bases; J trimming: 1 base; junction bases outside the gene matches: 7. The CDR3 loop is CAWSPPDRAQETQYF. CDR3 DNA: TGTGCCTGGAGTCCCCCAGACAGGGCCCAAGAGACCCAGTACTTC.

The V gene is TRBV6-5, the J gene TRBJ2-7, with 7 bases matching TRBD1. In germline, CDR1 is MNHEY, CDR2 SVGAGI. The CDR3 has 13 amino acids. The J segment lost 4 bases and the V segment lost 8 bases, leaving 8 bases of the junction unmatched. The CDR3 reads CASAETGPYEQYF. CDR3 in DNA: TGTGCCAGCGCTGAGACAGGGCCTTACGAGCAGTACTTC.

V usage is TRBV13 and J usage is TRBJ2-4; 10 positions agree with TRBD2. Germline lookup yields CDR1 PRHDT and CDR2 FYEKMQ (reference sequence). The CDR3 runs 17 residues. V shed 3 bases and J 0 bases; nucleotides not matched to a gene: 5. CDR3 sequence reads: CASSFTSGTIAKNIQYF. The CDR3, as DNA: TGTGCCAGCAGCTTCACTAGCGGGACGATAGCCAAAAACATTCAGTACTTC.

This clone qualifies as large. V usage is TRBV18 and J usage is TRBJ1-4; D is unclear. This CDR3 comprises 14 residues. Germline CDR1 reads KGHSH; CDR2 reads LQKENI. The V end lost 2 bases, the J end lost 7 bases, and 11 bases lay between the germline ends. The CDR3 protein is CASSPDSRVEKLFF. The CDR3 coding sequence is TGTGCCAGCTCACCAGATTCAAGGGTTGAAAAACTGTTTTTT. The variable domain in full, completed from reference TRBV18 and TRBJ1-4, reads NAGVMQNPRHLVRRRGQEARLRCSPMKGHSHVYWYRQLPEEGLKFMVYLQKENIIDESGMPKERFSAEFPKEGPSILRIQQVVRGDSAAYFCASSPDSRVEKLFFGSGTQLSVL.

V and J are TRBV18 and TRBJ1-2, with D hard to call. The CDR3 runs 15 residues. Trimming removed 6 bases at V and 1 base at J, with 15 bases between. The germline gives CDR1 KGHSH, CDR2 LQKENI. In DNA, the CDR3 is TGTGCCAGCTCCCCCCCTCCAGACTATAACTATGGCTACACCTTC. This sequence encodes CASSPPPDYNYGYTF. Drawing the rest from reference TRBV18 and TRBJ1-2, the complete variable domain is NAGVMQNPRHLVRRRGQEARLRCSPMKGHSHVYWYRQLPEEGLKFMVYLQKENIIDESGMPKERFSAEFPKEGPSILRIQQVVRGDSAAYFCASSPPPDYNYGYTFGSGTRLTVV.

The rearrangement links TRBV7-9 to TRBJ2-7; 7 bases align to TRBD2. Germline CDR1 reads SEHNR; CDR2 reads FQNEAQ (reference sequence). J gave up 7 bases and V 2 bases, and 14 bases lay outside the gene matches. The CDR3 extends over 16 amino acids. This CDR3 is CASSLSPAGPPGEQYF. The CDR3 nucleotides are TGTGCCAGCAGCTTATCGCCAGCGGGACCTCCGGGGGAGCAGTACTTC.

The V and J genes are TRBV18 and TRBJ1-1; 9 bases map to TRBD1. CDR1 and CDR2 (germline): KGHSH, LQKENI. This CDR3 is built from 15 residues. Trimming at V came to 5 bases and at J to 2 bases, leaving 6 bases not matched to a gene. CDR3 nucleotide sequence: TGTGCCAGCTCAGCACAGGGGGCAGGAAACACTGAAGCTTTCTTT. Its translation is CASSAQGAGNTEAFF.

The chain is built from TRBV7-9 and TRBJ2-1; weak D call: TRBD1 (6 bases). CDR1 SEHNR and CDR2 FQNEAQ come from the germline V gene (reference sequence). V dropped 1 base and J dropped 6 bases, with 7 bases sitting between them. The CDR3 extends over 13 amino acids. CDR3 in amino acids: CASSLDRVNEQFF. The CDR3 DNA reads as TGTGCCAGCAGCTTAGACAGGGTCAATGAGCAGTTCTTC. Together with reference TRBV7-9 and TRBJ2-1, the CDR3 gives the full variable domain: DTGVSQNPRHKITKRGQNVTFRCDPISEHNRLYWYRQTLGQGPEFLTYFQNEAQLEKSRLLSDRFSAERPKGSFSTLEIQRTEQGDSAMYLCASSLDRVNEQFFGPGTRLTVL.

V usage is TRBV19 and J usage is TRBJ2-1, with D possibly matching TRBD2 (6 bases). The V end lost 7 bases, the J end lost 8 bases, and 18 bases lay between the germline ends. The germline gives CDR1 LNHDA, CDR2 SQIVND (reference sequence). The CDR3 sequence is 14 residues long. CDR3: CASNTRDLVDEQFF. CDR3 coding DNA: TGTGCCAGTAATACCCGGGACTTGGTCGATGAGCAGTTCTTC. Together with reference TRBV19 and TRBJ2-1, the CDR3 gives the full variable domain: DGGITQSPKYLFRKEGQNVTLSCEQNLNHDAMYWYRQDPGQGLRLIYYSQIVNDFQKGDIAEGYSVSREKKESFPLTVTSAQKNPTAFYLCASNTRDLVDEQFFGPGTRLTVL.

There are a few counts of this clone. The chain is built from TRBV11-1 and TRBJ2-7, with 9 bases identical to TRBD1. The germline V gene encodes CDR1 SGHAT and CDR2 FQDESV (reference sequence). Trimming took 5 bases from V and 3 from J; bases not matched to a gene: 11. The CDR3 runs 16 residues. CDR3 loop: CASSHSTGGLSYEQYF. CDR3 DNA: TGTGCCAGCAGCCATTCAACAGGGGGCTTAAGCTACGAGCAGTACTTC.

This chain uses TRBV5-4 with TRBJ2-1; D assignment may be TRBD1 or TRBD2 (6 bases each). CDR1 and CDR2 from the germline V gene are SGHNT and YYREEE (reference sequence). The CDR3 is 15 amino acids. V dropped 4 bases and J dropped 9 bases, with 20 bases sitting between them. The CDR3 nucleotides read TGTGCCAGCAGCACCGGGGGCGGGTCTCCGAGTGAGCAGTTCTTC. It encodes CASSTGGGSPSEQFF. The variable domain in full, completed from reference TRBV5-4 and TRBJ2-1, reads ETGVTQSPTHLIKTRGQQVTLRCSSQSGHNTVSWYQQALGQGPQFIFQYYREEENGRGNFPPRFSGLQFPNYSSELNVNALELDDSALYLCASSTGGGSPSEQFFGPGTRLTVL.

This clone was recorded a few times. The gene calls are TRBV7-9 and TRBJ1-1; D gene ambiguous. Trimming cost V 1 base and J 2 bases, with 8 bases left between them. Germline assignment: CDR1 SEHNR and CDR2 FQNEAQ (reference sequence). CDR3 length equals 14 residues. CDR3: CASSLDIVNTEAFF. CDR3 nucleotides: TGTGCCAGCAGCTTAGATATAGTTAACACTGAAGCTTTCTTT.

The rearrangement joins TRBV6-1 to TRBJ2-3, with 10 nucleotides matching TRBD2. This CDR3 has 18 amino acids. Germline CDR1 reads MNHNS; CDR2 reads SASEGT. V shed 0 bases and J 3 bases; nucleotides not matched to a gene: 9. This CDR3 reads CASSEALRSGRGTDTQYF. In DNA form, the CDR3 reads TGTGCCAGCAGTGAAGCGCTTCGGAGCGGGAGGGGGACAGATACGCAGTATTTT.